The entry that follows covers one T cell receptor (beta chain) sequence. What it binds is not known. This entry comes from a study of Ad26.COV2.S vaccination and SARS-CoV-2 variants. Study-wide findings and caveats: A substantial breadth of spike-specific CD8+ and CD4+ T cell responses after vaccination has been reported. Vaccine recipients posted higher spike-specific TCR breadth than their placebo counterparts. Researchers cautioned that TCR breadth and depth analyses may have underestimated total T cell responses. Comparable non-spike TCR breadth was observed in vaccine and placebo recipients.

Using immunoSEQ multiplex PCR, the repertoire was profiled, and TCRdb retains in-frame clones only, with some absent. The top ten hold approximately 51% of the sample, which has some 45,000 clones, about 83% seen once. V gave up 2 bases and J gave up 6 bases, with 8 bases separating them. Looked up from germline, CDR1 is WSHSY and CDR2 is SAAADI. This CDR3 spans 13 amino acids. The starting material was peripheral blood, obtained after recovery from COVID-19. The sequence came from a human donor who had recovered from COVID-19. This rearrangement joins TRBV10-2 to TRBJ2-1; D remains unclear. CDR3 nucleotides: TGCGCCAGCAGTGAGGGTGTTGTCAATGAGCAGTTCTTC. This codes for CASSEGVVNEQFF.